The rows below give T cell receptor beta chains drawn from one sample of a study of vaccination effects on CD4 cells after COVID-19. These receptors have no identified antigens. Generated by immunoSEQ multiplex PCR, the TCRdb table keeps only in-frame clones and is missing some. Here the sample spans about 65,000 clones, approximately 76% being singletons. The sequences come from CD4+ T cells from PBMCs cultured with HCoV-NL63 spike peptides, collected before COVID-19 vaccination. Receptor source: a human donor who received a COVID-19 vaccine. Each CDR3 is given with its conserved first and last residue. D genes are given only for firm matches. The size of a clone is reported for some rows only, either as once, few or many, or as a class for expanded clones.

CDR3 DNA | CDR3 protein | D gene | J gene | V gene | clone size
TGTGCCAGCAGCCCACGTCAAGGGTCCACAGATACGCAGTATTTT | CASSPRQGSTDTQYF | . | TRBJ2-3 | TRBV27 | .
TGCGCCAGCAGCTTGGCACTCCTCACTGAAGCTTTCTTT | CASSLALLTEAFF | . | TRBJ1-1 | TRBV5-1 | .
TGTGCCAGCAGCGCGACGCATAGCACAGATACGCAGTATTTT | CASSATHSTDTQYF | . | TRBJ2-3 | TRBV7-3 | .
TGTGCCACCAGCAGAGTTCAGGGATTGAAAAATACGCAGTATTTT | CATSRVQGLKNTQYF | . | TRBJ2-3 | TRBV15 | .
TGTGCCAGCAGCCCAGGGACTAGCGGGGGGGTGGAGACCCAGTACTTC | CASSPGTSGGVETQYF | TRBD2 | TRBJ2-5 | TRBV7-6 | .
TGTGCCAGCAGTTACTCGATGGGAAATAACTATGGCTACACCTTC | CASSYSMGNNYGYTF | . | TRBJ1-2 | TRBV6-5 | .
TGTGCCAGCAGCCAAGGTCGGTTATCCTACAATGAGCAGTTCTTC | CASSQGRLSYNEQFF | . | TRBJ2-1 | TRBV14 | .
TGCAGCGTTGGGAGGGCGGGGGAAAAACTGTTTTTT | CSVGRAGEKLFF | . | TRBJ1-4 | TRBV29-1 | .
TGCGCCAGCAGCTTGCAGGGGGATCTAGAGACCCAGTACTTC | CASSLQGDLETQYF | TRBD1 | TRBJ2-5 | TRBV5-1 | once
TGTGCCTGGAGTGTGGGGGTCACTCCGAACACTGAAGCTTTCTTT | CAWSVGVTPNTEAFF | . | TRBJ1-1 | TRBV30 | .
TGCGCCAGCAGTCAAACGAGACAGGGAGTAGCCAAAAACATTCAGTACTTC | CASSQTRQGVAKNIQYF | TRBD1 | TRBJ2-4 | TRBV23-1 | .
TGTGCCAGCAGCCCTGGGGGCACCGGGGAGCTGTTTTTT | CASSPGGTGELFF | . | TRBJ2-2 | TRBV6-2/TRBV6-3 | .
TGTGCCACCAGTGGTGCGGGGGGCAGCTCCTACAATGAGCAGTTCTTC | CATSGAGGSSYNEQFF | TRBD2 | TRBJ2-1 | TRBV24-1 | .
TGTGCCAGCCGAGTTACCACAGACACCGGGGAGCTGTTTTTT | CASRVTTDTGELFF | . | TRBJ2-2 | TRBV4-2 | few
TGTGCCACCAGTGACGCAAGACAGGGGATAGAAAAACTGTTTTTT | CATSDARQGIEKLFF | TRBD1 | TRBJ1-4 | TRBV24-1 | .
TGTGCCAGCATTTCCCTCGGGACAGAGGCTCGAAACACCATATATTTT | CASISLGTEARNTIYF | TRBD1 | TRBJ1-3 | TRBV28 | .
TGTGCCAGCAGCTTAGGCGGGGGGAGTACCTACAATGAGCAGTTCTTC | CASSLGGGSTYNEQFF | TRBD2 | TRBJ2-1 | TRBV7-2 | few
TGCGCCAGCAGCTACTCCAGGGGGTACACTGAAGCTTTCTTT | CASSYSRGYTEAFF | TRBD1 | TRBJ1-1 | TRBV5-1 | .
TGTGCCAGCTCACGGGACAGGGGCACAGATACGCAGTATTTT | CASSRDRGTDTQYF | TRBD1 | TRBJ2-3 | TRBV18 | .
TGTGCCGGTAGGGGGAGTCTCAACACCGGGGAGCTGTTTTTT | CAGRGSLNTGELFF | . | TRBJ2-2 | TRBV28 | .
TGTGCCAGCAGTGGACACGGTATTGGCTACACCTTC | CASSGHGIGYTF | . | TRBJ1-2 | TRBV25-1 | .
TGTGCCACCAGTGATTGGGACGGGGACATTCAGTACTTC | CATSDWDGDIQYF | . | TRBJ2-4 | TRBV24-1 | .
TGTGCCAGCAGTGAAGTAGGTTCCCTGGGGGATACGCAGTATTTT | CASSEVGSLGDTQYF | . | TRBJ2-3 | TRBV25-1 | .
TGCAGTGCTAGTCCCCCCTGGAGTGAGCAGTTCTTC | CSASPPWSEQFF | . | TRBJ2-1 | TRBV20-1 | .
TGCGCCAGCAGCTTGGCCGCTAGCGGGGGGGCAGTTGGAGAGACCCAGTACTTC | CASSLAASGGAVGETQYF | TRBD2 | TRBJ2-5 | TRBV5-1 | .
TGCGCCAGCAGCAGAGGGTCCAACACCGGGGAGCTGTTTTTT | CASSRGSNTGELFF | . | TRBJ2-2 | TRBV5-1 | .
TGTGCCAGCAGCCCCCTCGGGGGGGCCTTAAATGAGCAGTTCTTC | CASSPLGGALNEQFF | TRBD2 | TRBJ2-1 | TRBV9 | .
TGTGCCAGCTCACCGTCCCTTCCGAACACTGAAGCTTTCTTT | CASSPSLPNTEAFF | . | TRBJ1-1 | TRBV18 | few
TGTGCCTGGAGTGGGGATTTGGACACTGAAGCTTTCTTT | CAWSGDLDTEAFF | . | TRBJ1-1 | TRBV30 | .
TGCGCCAGCAGTGTACTGGGCCGGGAGCTGTTTTTT | CASSVLGRELFF | . | TRBJ2-2 | TRBV10-2 | .
TGTGCCACCGGAAGCCGAACGGGATCCAATGAGCAGTTCTTC | CATGSRTGSNEQFF | . | TRBJ2-1 | TRBV24-1 | .
TGTGCCAGCAGTTTATCCGCAGGCCAACAAGAGACCCAGTACTTC | CASSLSAGQQETQYF | . | TRBJ2-5 | TRBV27 | once
TGTGCCAGCAGCTTGTCACTAGCGGGGGGGTGGCGCACAGATACGCAGTATTTT | CASSLSLAGGWRTDTQYF | TRBD2 | TRBJ2-3 | TRBV5-8 | .
TGTGCCAGCAGCTTGGGGGCGCGGAACACTGAAGCTTTCTTT | CASSLGARNTEAFF | . | TRBJ1-1 | TRBV5-6 | .
TGCGCCAGCAGCTTTTCCCCCGGGTTGAACACCGGGGAGCTGTTTTTT | CASSFSPGLNTGELFF | . | TRBJ2-2 | TRBV5-1 | .
TGCGCCAGCAGCTTGCCTGGGGATGGGGCCAACGTCCTGACTTTC | CASSLPGDGANVLTF | . | TRBJ2-6 | TRBV5-1 | .
TGTGCCAGCAGCCGCGGACTAGCGGGGGCCTCAAGGGCCGGGGAGCTGTTTTTT | CASSRGLAGASRAGELFF | TRBD2 | TRBJ2-2 | TRBV14 | .
TGTGCCAGCAGTTTGATTGGGACTAGCGGGGGGGCCTATGAGCAGTTCTTC | CASSLIGTSGGAYEQFF | TRBD2 | TRBJ2-1 | TRBV28 | .